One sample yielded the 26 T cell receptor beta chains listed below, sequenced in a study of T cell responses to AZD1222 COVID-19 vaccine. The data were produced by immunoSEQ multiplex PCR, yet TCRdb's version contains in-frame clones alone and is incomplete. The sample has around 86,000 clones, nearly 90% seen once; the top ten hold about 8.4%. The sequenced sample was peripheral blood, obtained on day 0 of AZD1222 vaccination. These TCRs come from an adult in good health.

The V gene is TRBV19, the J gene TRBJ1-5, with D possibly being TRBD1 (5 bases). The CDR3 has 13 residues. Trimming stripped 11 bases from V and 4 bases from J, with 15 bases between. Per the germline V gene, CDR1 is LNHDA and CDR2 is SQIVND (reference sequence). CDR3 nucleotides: TGTGCCTCGGACAATAGGGGAAATCAGCCCCAGCATTTT. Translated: CASDNRGNQPQHF. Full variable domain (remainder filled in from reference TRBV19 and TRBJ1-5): DGGITQSPKYLFRKEGQNVTLSCEQNLNHDAMYWYRQDPGQGLRLIYYSQIVNDFQKGDIAEGYSVSREKKESFPLTVTSAQKNPTAFYLCASDNRGNQPQHFGDGTRLSIL.

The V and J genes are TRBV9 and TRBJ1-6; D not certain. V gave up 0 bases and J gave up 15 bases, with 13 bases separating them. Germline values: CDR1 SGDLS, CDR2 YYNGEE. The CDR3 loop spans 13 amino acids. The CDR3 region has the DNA TGTGCCAGCAGCGTAGGAATCAATTCAGACCTCCACTTT. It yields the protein CASSVGINSDLHF.

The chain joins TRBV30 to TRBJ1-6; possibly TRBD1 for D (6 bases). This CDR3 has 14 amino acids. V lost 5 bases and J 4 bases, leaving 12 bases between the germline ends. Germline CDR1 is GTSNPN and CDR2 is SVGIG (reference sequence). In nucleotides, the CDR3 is TGTGCCTGGTTTTCAGGGGAGTATAATTCACCCCTCCACTTT. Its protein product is CAWFSGEYNSPLHF. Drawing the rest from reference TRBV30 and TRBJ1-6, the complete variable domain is SQTIHQWPATLVQPVGSPLSLECTVEGTSNPNLYWYRQAAGRGLQLLFYSVGIGQISSEVPQNLSASRPQDRQFILSSKKLLLSDSGFYLCAWFSGEYNSPLHFGNGTRLTVT.

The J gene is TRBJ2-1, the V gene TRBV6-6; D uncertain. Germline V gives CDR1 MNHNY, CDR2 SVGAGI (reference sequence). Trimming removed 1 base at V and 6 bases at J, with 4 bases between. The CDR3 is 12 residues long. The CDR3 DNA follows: TGTGCCAGCAGTTACTGGGGCAATGAGCAGTTCTTC. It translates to CASSYWGNEQFF.

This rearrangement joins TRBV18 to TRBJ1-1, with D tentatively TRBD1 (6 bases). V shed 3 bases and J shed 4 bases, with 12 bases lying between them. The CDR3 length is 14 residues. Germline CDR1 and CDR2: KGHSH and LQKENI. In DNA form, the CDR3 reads TGTGCCAGCTCACCGGACAGTAAGTTCACTGAAGCTTTCTTT. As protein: CASSPDSKFTEAFF. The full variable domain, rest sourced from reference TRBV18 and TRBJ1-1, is NAGVMQNPRHLVRRRGQEARLRCSPMKGHSHVYWYRQLPEEGLKFMVYLQKENIIDESGMPKERFSAEFPKEGPSILRIQQVVRGDSAAYFCASSPDSKFTEAFFGQGTRLTVV.

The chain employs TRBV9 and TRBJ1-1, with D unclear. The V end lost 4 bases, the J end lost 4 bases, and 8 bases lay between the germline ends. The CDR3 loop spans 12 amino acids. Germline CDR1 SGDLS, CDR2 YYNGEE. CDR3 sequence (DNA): TGTGCCAGCAGCCCCTCGGTCACTGAAGCTTTCTTT. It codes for CASSPSVTEAFF.

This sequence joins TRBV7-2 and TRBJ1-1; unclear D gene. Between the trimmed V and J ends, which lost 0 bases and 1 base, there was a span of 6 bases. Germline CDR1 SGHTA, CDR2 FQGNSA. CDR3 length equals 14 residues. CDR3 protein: CASSLATGNTEAFF. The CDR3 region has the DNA TGTGCCAGCAGCTTAGCGACGGGGAACACTGAAGCTTTCTTT.

The CDR3 sequence: CASSRTSGGQVDTQYF. CDR3 coding DNA: TGTGCCAGCTCAAGGACTAGCGGGGGCCAGGTAGATACGCAGTATTTT. The chain couples TRBV18 to TRBJ2-3; 13 bases agree with TRBD2. The CDR3 spans 16 residues. V lost 5 bases, J lost 5 bases, and 7 bases stayed unmatched. CDR1 and CDR2 (germline): KGHSH, LQKENI.

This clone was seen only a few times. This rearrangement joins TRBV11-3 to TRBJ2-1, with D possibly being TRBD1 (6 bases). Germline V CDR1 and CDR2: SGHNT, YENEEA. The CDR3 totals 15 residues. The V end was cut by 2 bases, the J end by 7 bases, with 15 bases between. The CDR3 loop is CASSLRSGGPNEQFF. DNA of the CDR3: TGTGCCAGCAGCTTAAGGTCTGGGGGCCCAAATGAGCAGTTCTTC.

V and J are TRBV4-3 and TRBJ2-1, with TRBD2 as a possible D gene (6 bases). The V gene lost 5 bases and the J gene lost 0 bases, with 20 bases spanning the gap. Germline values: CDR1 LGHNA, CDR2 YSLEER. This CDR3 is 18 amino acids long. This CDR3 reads CASSEEGSGTASYNEQFF. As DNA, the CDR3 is TGCGCCAGCAGCGAGGAGGGTAGTGGTACAGCCTCCTACAATGAGCAGTTCTTC.

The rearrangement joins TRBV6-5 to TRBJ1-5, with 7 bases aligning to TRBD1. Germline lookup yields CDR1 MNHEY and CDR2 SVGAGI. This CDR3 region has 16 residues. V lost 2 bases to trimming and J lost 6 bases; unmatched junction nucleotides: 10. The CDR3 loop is CASSYTYDRVGQPQHF. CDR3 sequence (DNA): TGTGCCAGCAGTTACACCTACGACAGGGTAGGTCAGCCCCAGCATTTT.

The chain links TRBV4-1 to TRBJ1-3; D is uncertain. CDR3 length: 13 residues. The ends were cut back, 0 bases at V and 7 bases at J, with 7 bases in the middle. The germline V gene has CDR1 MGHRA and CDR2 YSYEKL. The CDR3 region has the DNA TGCGCCAGCAGCCAAGAAAGCGGGAACACCATATATTTT. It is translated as CASSQESGNTIYF.

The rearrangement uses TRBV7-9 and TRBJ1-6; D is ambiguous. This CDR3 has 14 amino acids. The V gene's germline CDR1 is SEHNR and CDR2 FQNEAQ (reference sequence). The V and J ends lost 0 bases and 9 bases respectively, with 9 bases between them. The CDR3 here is CASSLAFSGSPLHF. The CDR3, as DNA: TGTGCCAGCAGCTTAGCATTTAGCGGTTCACCCCTCCACTTT.

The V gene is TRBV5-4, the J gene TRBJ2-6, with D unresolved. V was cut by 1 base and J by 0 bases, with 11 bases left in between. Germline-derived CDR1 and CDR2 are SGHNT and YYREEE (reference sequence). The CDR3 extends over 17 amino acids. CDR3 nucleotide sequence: TGTGCCAGCAGCTTGTGGGCCATTCTCTCTGGGGCCAACGTCCTGACTTTC. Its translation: CASSLWAILSGANVLTF.

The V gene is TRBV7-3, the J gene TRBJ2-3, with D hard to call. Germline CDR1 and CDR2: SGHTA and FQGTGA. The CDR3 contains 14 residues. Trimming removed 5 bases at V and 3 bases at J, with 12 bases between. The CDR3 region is CASSPQPDTDTQYF. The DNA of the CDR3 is TGTGCCAGCAGCCCCCAACCCGATACAGATACGCAGTATTTT.

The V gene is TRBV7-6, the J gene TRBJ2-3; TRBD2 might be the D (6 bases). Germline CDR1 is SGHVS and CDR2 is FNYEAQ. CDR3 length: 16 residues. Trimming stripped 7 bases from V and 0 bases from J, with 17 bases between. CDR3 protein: CASTPGTVTSTDTQYF. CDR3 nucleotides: TGTGCCAGCACTCCGGGGACTGTAACTAGCACAGATACGCAGTATTTT.

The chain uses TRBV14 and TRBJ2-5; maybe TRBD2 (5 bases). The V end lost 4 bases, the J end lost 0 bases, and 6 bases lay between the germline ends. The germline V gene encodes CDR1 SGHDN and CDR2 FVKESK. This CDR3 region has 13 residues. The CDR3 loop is CASSRGDQETQYF. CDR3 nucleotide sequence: TGTGCCAGCAGCCGGGGAGACCAAGAGACCCAGTACTTC.

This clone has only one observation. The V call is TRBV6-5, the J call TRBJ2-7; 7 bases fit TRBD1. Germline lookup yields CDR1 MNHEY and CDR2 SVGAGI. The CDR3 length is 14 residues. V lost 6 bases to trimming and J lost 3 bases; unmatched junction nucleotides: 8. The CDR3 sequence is CASRRDSTGYEQYF. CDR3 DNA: TGTGCCAGCAGACGGGACAGTACAGGCTACGAGCAGTACTTC.

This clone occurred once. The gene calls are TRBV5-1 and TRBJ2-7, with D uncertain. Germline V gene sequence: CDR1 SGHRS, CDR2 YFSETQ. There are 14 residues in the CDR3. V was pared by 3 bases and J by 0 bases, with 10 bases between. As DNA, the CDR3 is TGCGCCAGCAGCTCAAGCACCGGCTCCTACGAGCAGTACTTC. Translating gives CASSSSTGSYEQYF.

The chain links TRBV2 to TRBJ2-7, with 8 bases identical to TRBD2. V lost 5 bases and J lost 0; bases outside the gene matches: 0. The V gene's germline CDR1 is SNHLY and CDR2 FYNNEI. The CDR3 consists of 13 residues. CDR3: CASSSGGSYEQYF. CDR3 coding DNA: TGTGCCAGCAGTAGCGGGGGCTCCTACGAGCAGTACTTC. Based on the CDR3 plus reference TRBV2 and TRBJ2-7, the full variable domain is EPEVTQTPSHQVTQMGQEVILRCVPISNHLYFYWYRQILGQKVEFLVSFYNNEISEKSEIFDDQFSVERPDGSNFTLKIRSTKLEDSAMYFCASSSGGSYEQYFGPGTRLTVT.

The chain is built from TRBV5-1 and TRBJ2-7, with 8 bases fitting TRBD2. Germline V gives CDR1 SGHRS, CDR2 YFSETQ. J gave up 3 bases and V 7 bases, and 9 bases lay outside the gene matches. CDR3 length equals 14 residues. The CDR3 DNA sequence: TGCGCCAGCGGGAAGCGGGGGATACACTACGAGCAGTACTTC. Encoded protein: CASGKRGIHYEQYF.

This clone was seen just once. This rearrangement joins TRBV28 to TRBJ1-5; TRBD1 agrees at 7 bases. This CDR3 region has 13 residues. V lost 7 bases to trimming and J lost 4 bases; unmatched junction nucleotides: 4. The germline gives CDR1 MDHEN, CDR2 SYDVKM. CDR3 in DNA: TGTGCCAGCACCGGGACAGAGAATCAGCCCCAGCATTTT. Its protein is CASTGTENQPQHF.

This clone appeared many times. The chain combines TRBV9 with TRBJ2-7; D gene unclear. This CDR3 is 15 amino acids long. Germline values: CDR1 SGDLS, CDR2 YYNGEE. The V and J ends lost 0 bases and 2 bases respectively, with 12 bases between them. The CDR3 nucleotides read TGTGCCAGCAGCGTAGGTAGCAGCCTGACCTACGAGCAGTACTTC. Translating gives CASSVGSSLTYEQYF.

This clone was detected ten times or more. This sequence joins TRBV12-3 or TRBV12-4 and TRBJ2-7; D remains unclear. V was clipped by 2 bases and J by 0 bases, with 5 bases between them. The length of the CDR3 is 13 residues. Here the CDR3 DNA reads TGTGCCAGCAGTTTATCTAACTCCTACGAGCAGTACTTC. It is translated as CASSLSNSYEQYF.

For the CDR3, the DNA is TGTGCCAGCAGCTTAGGGCTAGCGGGGGGGTTGTACGAGACCCAGTACTTC. Amino acids: CASSLGLAGGLYETQYF. The rearrangement uses TRBV7-2 and TRBJ2-5; 12 positions agree with TRBD2. Germline-derived CDR1 and CDR2 are SGHTA and FQGNSA. Trimming at V came to 1 base and at J to 5 bases, leaving 8 bases not matched to a gene. The length of the CDR3 is 17 residues.

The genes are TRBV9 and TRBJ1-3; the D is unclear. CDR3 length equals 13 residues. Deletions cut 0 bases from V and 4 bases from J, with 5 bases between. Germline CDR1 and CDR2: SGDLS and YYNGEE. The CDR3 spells CASSVGGGNTIYF. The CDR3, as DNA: TGTGCCAGCAGCGTAGGAGGAGGAAACACCATATATTTT.